This T cell receptor beta chain was captured in a study of STAT5B mutations in CD4+ large granular lymphocyte leukemia (dated by TCRdb to between 2021 and 2022). For the wider study: Among the healthy controls, the CDR3 'QG' motif was associated with a particular HLA allele. The TCRbeta repertoires of CD4+ T-cell large granular lymphocyte leukemia patients were compared with the TCRbeta repertoires of healthy blood donors. Flow cytometry on FACSCanto II or FACSVerse showed that the purified fractions were more than 95% pure among lymphocytes.

Buffy coats from some 35 blood donors, supplied by the Finnish Red Cross blood service, were used as healthy controls. All TCR-sequenced material derived from peripheral blood: patient blood samples and healthy donor buffy coats. Ficoll-Hypaque gradient centrifugation was used to isolate peripheral blood mononuclear cells. CD4+ cells were purified magnetically from the buffy coats of healthy controls. The Gentra Puregene Cell and Tissue kit was used to extract genomic DNA, and a Qubit 2.0 fluorometer was used to measure the amount of genomic DNA. Including the terminal cysteine and phenylalanine, the CDR3 comprises 18 residues. This entry keeps only the CDR3 DNA: 54 bases, framed from base 1. The germline V gene yields SGHRS for CDR1 and YFSETQ for CDR2. The V end loses 5 bases and the J end loses 4 bases, and a stretch of 24 bases separates them. The investigation overall reported the following: Greater clonality appeared to be present in CD4-sorted patient repertoires than in healthy CD4+ repertoires, and the difference was retained after the putative leukemic clones were removed. Main leukemic clonotypes were private to each patient, although 25% to 30% of the main leukemic clonotypes were found at low frequency in the non-leukemic repertoires of other patients. The data were not HLA-matched, and the relatively small sample size could explain the higher clonality seen in CD4+ compared with CD8+ T-LGLL. TRBV06-family usage was enriched among the top patient clones (8/27) compared with healthy controls (2/35).

This clone came up a few times. Which antigen it targets is not known. Per-base quality was not reported, and no clone a single base away is much larger than it. TCRbeta rearrangements were sequenced from genomic DNA using the immunoSEQ assay at survey resolution. For the original study's pipeline: In the TCR sequencing data, the lowest productive clonotype frequency that could be detected was 2.59 x 10-5. Only productive TCRbeta rearrangements, defined as complete and in-frame sequences, were included in the analyses. The clonality of each sample was calculated as Simpson clonality in the immunoSEQ Analyzer version 3.0. Clones were binned by frequency as very rare, small, medium, large (1-20%) or hyperexpanded (>20%). Generation probabilities were estimated with OLGA 1.2.3, V-gene circos plots were made with VDJtools, specificities were searched in VDJdb, and CDR3 motifs were identified with GLIPH. This immuneACCESS table, as held by TCRdb, lists in-frame sequences with V and J called but not all clones. Of the missing ones, under half trace to an unresolved V gene in checked studies; the others have no known cause. V, J and clone size are those of that table, while D and trimming were read from the DNA. In all, the sample holds approximately 32,000 clones, and less than 70% of those were seen once. The ten largest make up 2.5% to 3% of the sample.

The chain links TRBV5-1 with TRBJ2-2; the D gene is perhaps TRBD1, on 6 matching bases. Input material: CD4+ T cells from blood buffy coats. The sequence was obtained from a human donor in good health. The sequenced DNA is TGCGCCAGCAGACCATGGGGGCCGCCCGAGGGTGGCACCGGGGAGCTGTTTTTT. The encoded protein is CASRPWGPPEGGTGELFF. The entire variable domain, with the stretches around the CDR3 drawn from the reference TRBV5-1 and TRBJ2-2 proteins, is KAGVTQTPRYLIKTRGQQVTLSCSPISGHRSVSWYQQTPGQGLQFLFEYFSETQRNKGNFPGRFSGRQFSNSRSEMNVSTLELGDSALYLCASRPWGPPEGGTGELFFGEGSRLTVL.